The 7 T cell receptor beta chains reported below all come from one sample, sequenced in a study of T cells in Graves' hyperthyroidism and ophthalmopathy. Amplification yielded TCR beta CDR3 regions, with RNA transcripts as the source. TCR CDR3 regions were first amplified by RT-PCR with HTBI primers. From the multiplex PCR reads, TCRdb called clonotypes with MiXCR, one entry per CDR3 protein. The table includes roughly 380,000 distinct CDR3 sequences, around 13% detected once. Source material: blood. All receptors derive from a woman aged 60 to 75 with Graves' hyperthyroidism.

This clonotype was recorded many times. The chain employs TRBV18 and TRBJ2-7, with D maybe TRBD2 (5 bases). V lost 5 bases, J lost 0 bases, and 11 bases lay in between. The CDR3 runs 14 residues. The germline V gene has CDR1 KGHSH and CDR2 LQKENI. CDR3 coding DNA: TGTGCCAGCTCAAGCTTGGGGAGCTCCTACGAGCAGTACTTC. Translated: CASSSLGSSYEQYF.

This clonotype was seen ten or more times. The gene calls are TRBV6-4 and TRBJ1-2; D is undetermined. The V gene lost 2 bases and the J gene lost 10 bases, with 11 bases spanning the gap. The germline gives CDR1 MRHNA, CDR2 SNTAGT. The CDR3 is 12 amino acids. The CDR3: CASSDNGLNYTF. Written as DNA, the CDR3 is TGTGCCAGCAGTGACAACGGCCTGAACTACACCTTC.

The rearrangement joins TRBV9 to TRBJ1-1; 8 positions match TRBD1. The CDR3 is made up of 18 amino acids. J gave up 1 base and V 3 bases, and 14 bases lay outside the gene matches. Per the germline V gene, CDR1 is SGDLS and CDR2 is YYNGEE. This CDR3 is CASSETSGTGGKNTEAFF. For the CDR3, the DNA is TGTGCCAGCAGCGAGACGTCCGGGACAGGAGGAAAGAACACTGAAGCTTTCTTT.

The chain couples TRBV7-8 to TRBJ2-3; 9 bases line up with TRBD2. This CDR3 comprises 18 residues. V lost 5 bases, J lost 2 bases, and 14 bases stayed unmatched. Germline values: CDR1 SGHVS, CDR2 FQNEAQ. The CDR3: CASSPFRGLAGLTDTQYF. The CDR3 DNA is TGTGCCAGCAGCCCCTTTAGAGGCCTAGCGGGGCTCACAGATACGCAGTATTTT. Variable domain in full (rest from reference TRBV7-8 and TRBJ2-3): GAGVSQSPRYKVAKRGQDVALRCDPISGHVSLFWYQQALGQGPEFLTYFQNEAQLDKSGLPSDRFFAERPEGSVSTLKIQRTQQEDSAVYLCASSPFRGLAGLTDTQYFGPGTRLTVL.

The sample holds a few counts of this clonotype. The rearrangement joins TRBV6-1 to TRBJ1-2, with 9 bases lining up with TRBD1. CDR1 and CDR2 from the germline V gene are MNHNS and SASEGT. J lost 3 bases, V lost 5 bases, and 4 bases had no gene match. This CDR3 spans 14 amino acids. CDR3 DNA sequence: TGTGCCAGCAGTTTCACAGGGGGCGACTATGGCTACACCTTC. This gives the protein CASSFTGGDYGYTF.

This clonotype appeared a few times. This chain uses TRBV2 with TRBJ2-2, with a tentative D call TRBD1 (7 bases). The germline CDR1 and CDR2 sequences are SNHLY and FYNNEI. The length of the CDR3 is 14 residues. V was shortened by 2 bases and J by 7 bases, with 11 bases between the two germline ends. CDR3 in amino acids: CASSERGRDGELFF. CDR3 in DNA: TGTGCCAGCAGTGAAAGGGGGCGGGACGGGGAGCTGTTTTTT.

This clonotype was found a few times. This chain joins TRBV27 and TRBJ2-1; D is uncertain. CDR1 and CDR2 (germline): MNHEY, SMNVEV (reference sequence). The length of the CDR3 is 11 residues. The CDR3, as DNA: TGTGCTGGGTATGACTACAATGAGCAGTTCTTC. This encodes CAGYDYNEQFF.